The 29 T cell receptor beta chains given below trace back to one sample, sequenced in a study of monozygotic twins with inflammatory bowel disease. TCRdb re-called the 5' RACE reads and gives one entry per CDR3 protein, without DNA. The sample data list 350,000 to 550,000 distinct CDR3 sequences. The source material was blood. The receptors here all came from a human donor with ulcerative colitis or Crohn's disease, or a healthy co-twin of an affected twin (not recorded which).

The rearrangement uses TRBV6-1 and TRBJ2-2; TCRdb names TRBD1, which stays unverified in the absence of DNA. Germline assignment: CDR1 MNHNS and CDR2 SASEGT. The CDR3 runs 15 residues. The CDR3 reads CASSSRTGRTGELFF.

This chain uses TRBV7-2 with TRBJ2-2; TCRdb's D call of TRBD2 is untestable without DNA. The CDR3 sequence is 16 residues long. The germline gives CDR1 SGHTA, CDR2 FQGNSA. The CDR3 spells CASSRLGTSGTGELFF.

This sequence joins TRBV12-3 or TRBV12-4 and TRBJ2-3; as DNA is missing, the TRBD2 call by TCRdb cannot be tested. The CDR3 is 13 residues long. The CDR3 here is CASSLRAGDTQYF.

The CDR3 protein is CASSERGGPQETQYF. The V call is TRBV7-3, the J call TRBJ2-5; the D call of TRBD2 rests on TCRdb alone, since no DNA is present to check it. The CDR3 covers 15 residues. Germline CDR1 SGHTA, CDR2 FQGTGA.

The chain carries TRBV20-1 and TRBJ2-1; TCRdb outputs TRBD2, but without DNA this stays unchecked. CDR3 size: 21 residues. Germline lookup yields CDR1 DFQATT and CDR2 SNEGSKA (reference sequence). CDR3 residues: CSASLPPGLAGGLSSYNEQFF.

CDR3 in amino acids: CASSLGGAGGFLEQYF. The chain recombines TRBV11-2 with TRBJ2-7; the TCRdb D gene call, TRBD1, has no DNA to confirm it. This CDR3 has 16 amino acids. Germline lookup yields CDR1 SGHAT and CDR2 FQNNGV.

The V call is TRBV3-1, the J call TRBJ1-2. CDR1 and CDR2 (germline): LGHDT, YNNKEL (reference sequence). This CDR3 region has 15 residues. CDR3: CASSQDAEANYGYTF.

The gene calls are TRBV12-3 or TRBV12-4 and TRBJ1-5; TCRdb gives TRBD1 as the D gene, but with no DNA this cannot be confirmed. The length of the CDR3 is 17 residues. The CDR3 loop reads CASSLRESLGQGQPQHF.

The V and J genes are TRBV7-2 and TRBJ2-7. The germline CDR1 and CDR2 sequences are SGHTA and FQGNSA. The CDR3 length is 15 residues. The CDR3 is CASSLLGPSNSEQYF.

V is TRBV3-1 and J is TRBJ1-1. The CDR3 is 14 amino acids. Germline V gene lookup returns CDR1 LGHDT and CDR2 YNNKEL (reference sequence). The CDR3 loop is CASSPVGRNTEAFF.

The J gene is TRBJ1-1, the V gene TRBV19; the TCRdb D gene call, TRBD1, has no DNA to confirm it. CDR1 LNHDA and CDR2 SQIVND come from the germline V gene (reference sequence). The CDR3 spans 17 residues. The CDR3 sequence: CASTSMSGQGRNTEAFF.

The CDR3 is CASSPQRGQPQHF. The chain is built from TRBV7-2 and TRBJ1-5; TCRdb names TRBD1, which stays unverified in the absence of DNA. Germline CDR1 is SGHTA and CDR2 is FQGNSA. The CDR3 runs to 13 residues.

The chain carries TRBV28 and TRBJ2-1; without DNA, the TCRdb call of TRBD1 cannot be checked. CDR3 length: 17 residues. Germline CDR1 is MDHEN and CDR2 is SYDVKM. CDR3 sequence reads: CASSLDPGQVTYNEQFF. The entire variable domain, with the rest obtained from reference TRBV28 and TRBJ2-1, is as follows: DVKVTQSSRYLVKRTGEKVFLECVQDMDHENMFWYRQDPGLGLRLIYFSYDVKMKEKGDIPEGYSVSREKKERFSLILESASTNQTSMYLCASSLDPGQVTYNEQFFGPGTRLTVL.

The chain links TRBV6-5 to TRBJ2-7; the TRBD1 assignment by TCRdb is unverifiable without DNA. CDR1 and CDR2 (germline): MNHEY, SVGAGI. This CDR3 region has 14 residues. CDR3 amino acids: CASSYSSGIGEQYF.

V is TRBV10-3 and J is TRBJ2-1; TCRdb proposes TRBD1, but this gene call is untestable without DNA. The V gene's germline CDR1 is ENHRY and CDR2 SYGVKD. The CDR3 has 15 residues. CDR3 loop: CAISLGTVSYNEQFF.

V gene TRBV10-3 combines with J gene TRBJ2-1; TCRdb names TRBD2, which stays unverified in the absence of DNA. The CDR3 extends over 15 amino acids. From germline, CDR1 is ENHRY and CDR2 SYGVKD. The CDR3 reads CAISDPSGNYNEQFF.

This chain links TRBV19 with TRBJ2-3; the TCRdb D gene call, TRBD2, has no DNA to confirm it. Germline V gene sequence: CDR1 LNHDA, CDR2 SQIVND (reference sequence). The CDR3 runs 14 residues. CDR3 protein: CASRSPSSTDTQYF.

The V and J genes are TRBV10-3 and TRBJ2-7; TCRdb's D call of TRBD1 is untestable without DNA. The CDR3 loop spans 15 amino acids. Germline V gives CDR1 ENHRY, CDR2 SYGVKD. CDR3 sequence: CASGGRAFPSYEQYF.

V is TRBV7-9 and J is TRBJ2-1; TCRdb calls TRBD2, which cannot be checked without DNA. This CDR3 spans 17 amino acids. Germline CDR1 and CDR2: SEHNR and FQNEAQ (reference sequence). The CDR3 loop is CASSLPRLAGGNNEQFF.

The CDR3 here is CASRPGTRPTGELFF. V is TRBV28 and J is TRBJ2-2; TCRdb designates TRBD1, a call that cannot be tested without DNA. This CDR3 has 15 amino acids. CDR1 is MDHEN, CDR2 SYDVKM, per germline.

CDR3 sequence reads: CASSSRQTQYTF. The chain recombines TRBV7-9 with TRBJ1-2. The CDR3 has 12 amino acids. Looked up from germline, CDR1 is SEHNR and CDR2 is FQNEAQ (reference sequence).

The chain recombines TRBV5-1 with TRBJ2-1; the TRBD2 assignment by TCRdb is unverifiable without DNA. The CDR3 sequence is 18 residues long. Germline CDR1 is SGHRS and CDR2 is YFSETQ. The CDR3 region is CASSWGGTSGSSYNEQFF.

The V call is TRBV27, the J call TRBJ2-5; lacking DNA, the TRBD2 call made by TCRdb goes unchecked. The CDR3 extends over 15 amino acids. Germline CDR1 reads MNHEY; CDR2 reads SMNVEV (reference sequence). This chain's CDR3 is CASSPNQEGKETQYF.

CDR3 region: CASCGGWETQYF. The rearrangement links TRBV6-2 or TRBV6-3 to TRBJ2-5; TCRdb proposes TRBD2, but this gene call is untestable without DNA. CDR3 size: 12 residues. Per the germline V gene, CDR1 is MNHEY and CDR2 is SVGEGT.

This chain uses TRBV20-1 with TRBJ1-6; without DNA, the TCRdb call of TRBD1 cannot be checked. The germline V gene has CDR1 DFQATT and CDR2 SNEGSKA (reference sequence). The CDR3 contains 18 residues. CDR3 protein: CSARDEDSVTIYNSPLHF.

V gene TRBV20-1 combines with J gene TRBJ2-1; TCRdb's assignment of TRBD2 cannot be checked, as there is no DNA. The CDR3 totals 15 residues. Germline lookup yields CDR1 DFQATT and CDR2 SNEGSKA (reference sequence). CDR3 residues: CSAPTSGANYNEQFF.

V and J are TRBV6-5 and TRBJ1-6. This CDR3 has 15 amino acids. Germline V gene data show CDR1 as MNHEY and CDR2 as SVGAGI. This CDR3 is CASSYSEPSGSPLHF.

J is TRBJ2-7 and V is TRBV4-1; with no DNA, the TCRdb D assignment of TRBD1 cannot be verified. Per germline, CDR1 MGHRA and CDR2 YSYEKL. CDR3 length equals 15 residues. The CDR3 sequence: CASSQGQDITYEQYF.

The chain combines TRBV5-5 with TRBJ2-7; the TCRdb D gene call, TRBD1, has no DNA to confirm it. The germline gives CDR1 SGHKS, CDR2 YYEKEE (reference sequence). This CDR3 region has 15 residues. CDR3: CASSLQPGQTYEQYF.